Listed here are 15 T cell receptor beta chains from one sample, sequenced in a study of blood T cells in healthy people across ages. Combining a sample-barcoded 5' primer with a J-beta primer mix, a second PCR ran for roughly 7 to 11 cycles. TCRdb independently ran MiXCR on the 5' RACE reads; one entry per CDR3 protein. The data contain 1.5 million or so distinct CDR3 sequences, 35% to 45% of them singletons. The material sequenced was blood. The receptor set was obtained from a woman younger than 35 in good health.

The chain has TRBV3-1 and TRBJ2-7; D may correspond to TRBD1 or TRBD2 (5 bases each). Trimming removed 6 bases at V and 2 bases at J, with 14 bases between. Per the germline V gene, CDR1 is LGHDT and CDR2 is YNNKEL (reference sequence). There are 14 residues in the CDR3. In DNA, the CDR3 is TGTGCCAGCAGTCACCGGGACGGAACCTACGAGCAGTACTTC. The encoded protein is CASSHRDGTYEQYF.

This chain uses TRBV7-9 with TRBJ2-1; 15 bases are a match to TRBD2. Germline V gene lookup returns CDR1 SEHNR and CDR2 FQNEAQ (reference sequence). The CDR3 extends over 18 amino acids. With V trimmed by 5 bases and J by 4 bases, 9 bases remained unmatched. The CDR3 DNA reads as TGTGCCAGCAGCGTGGGACTAGCGGGAGGCCAGATGTACAATGAGCAGTTCTTC. This translates into CASSVGLAGGQMYNEQFF. The full variable domain, in which reference TRBV7-9 and TRBJ2-1 provide the parts outside the CDR3, is DTGVSQNPRHKITKRGQNVTFRCDPISEHNRLYWYRQTLGQGPEFLTYFQNEAQLEKSRLLSDRFSAERPKGSFSTLEIQRTEQGDSAMYLCASSVGLAGGQMYNEQFFGPGTRLTVL.

This chain links TRBV13 with TRBJ2-1, with 14 bases identical to TRBD2. Germline V gene lookup returns CDR1 PRHDT and CDR2 FYEKMQ (reference sequence). The CDR3 contains 17 residues. V shed 4 bases and J 3 bases; nucleotides not matched to a gene: 5. The CDR3: CASSSGLAGGFYNEQFF. As DNA, the CDR3 is TGTGCCAGCAGCTCCGGACTAGCGGGGGGTTTCTACAATGAGCAGTTCTTC.

This clonotype was seen more than once but under ten times. This chain uses TRBV20-1 with TRBJ1-2; tentative D call: TRBD1 (5 bases). V lost 6 bases to trimming and J lost 7 bases, with 15 bases between them. There are 12 residues in the CDR3. Germline values: CDR1 DFQATT, CDR2 SNEGSKA (reference sequence). CDR3 DNA sequence: TGCAGTGCCCCGGGCCCAGGGAGTGGCTACACCTTC. This encodes CSAPGPGSGYTF.

J is TRBJ2-5 and V is TRBV12-3 or TRBV12-4, with D perhaps being TRBD1 or TRBD2 (5 bases each). Trimming shortened V by 4 bases and J by 1 base, and 16 bases separated the two germline ends. CDR3 length: 16 residues. CDR3 nucleotides: TGTGCCAGCAGTTCTCCGGGACGCCGTAGCCAAGAGACCCAGTACTTC. Translation gives CASSSPGRRSQETQYF.

This clonotype was seen only a few times. The rearrangement uses TRBV7-2 and TRBJ2-7; 9 nucleotides match TRBD2. The CDR3 sequence is 16 residues long. The germline V gene encodes CDR1 SGHTA and CDR2 FQGNSA. With V trimmed by 2 bases and J by 0 bases, 5 bases remained unmatched. This CDR3 is CASSLHELAGSYEQYF. The CDR3, as DNA: TGTGCCAGCAGCTTACACGAACTAGCGGGCTCCTACGAGCAGTACTTC.

Points on this clonotype: The junction departs from the called germline gene at one end, perhaps through a read error. The CDR3 region has the DNA TGCGGCGTTGAAGAACAGGGGGGTCGAGAGACCCAGTACTTC. It codes for CGVEEQGGRETQYF. The V gene is TRBV29-1, the J gene TRBJ2-5; 8 nucleotides line up with TRBD1. The V gene's germline CDR1 is SQVTM and CDR2 ANQGSEA. The CDR3 loop spans 14 amino acids.

This clonotype was seen just once. In DNA, the CDR3 is TGTGCCAGCACCTCCCGGGACATCATAGATACGCAGTATTTT. The encoded protein is CASTSRDIIDTQYF. This chain connects TRBV6-2 or TRBV6-3 to TRBJ2-3, with D possibly being TRBD1 (6 bases). This CDR3 comprises 14 residues. The ends were cut back, 7 bases at V and 5 bases at J, with 16 bases in the middle. The germline CDR1 and CDR2 sequences are MNHEY and SVGEGT.

J is TRBJ1-2 and V is TRBV5-1; D not certain. The length of the CDR3 is 14 residues. Looked up from germline, CDR1 is SGHRS and CDR2 is YFSETQ. Trimming took 2 bases from V and 7 from J, leaving 15 bases between them. CDR3 in DNA: TGCGCCAGCAGCTTTACAGACGTAAGGAGTGGCTACACCTTC. Protein: CASSFTDVRSGYTF.

The rearrangement joins TRBV29-1 to TRBJ1-1, with no clear D. With 6 bases removed from V and 6 bases from J, the gap between germline ends came to 20 bases. CDR1 and CDR2 from the germline V gene are SQVTM and ANQGSEA. The CDR3 runs to 14 residues. CDR3 protein: CSVLHTNRRAEAFF. CDR3 nucleotides: TGCAGCGTCTTACACACTAACCGGCGGGCTGAAGCTTTCTTT. Looking up the rest from reference TRBV29-1 and TRBJ1-1 gives the full variable domain: SAVISQKPSRDICQRGTSLTIQCQVDSQVTMMFWYRQQPGQSLTLIATANQGSEATYESGFVIDKFPISRPNLTFSTLTVSNMSPEDSSIYLCSVLHTNRRAEAFFGQGTRLTVV.

Points on this clonotype: Germline and junction disagree at one end, which may indicate a read error. The V gene is TRBV25-1, the J gene TRBJ2-1; D is unresolved. The germline V gene has CDR1 MGHDK and CDR2 SYGVNS. The CDR3 is 17 amino acids. CDR3 nucleotide sequence: TGTGCCAGCGGTGATGATATGGCCCCGTACCCCTACAATGAGCAGTTCTTC. Its protein product is CASGDDMAPYPYNEQFF.

The chain couples TRBV2 to TRBJ2-7; 12 bases line up with TRBD2. The ends lost 6 bases at V and 0 bases at J; junction bases unmatched: 3. Germline lookup yields CDR1 SNHLY and CDR2 FYNNEI. This CDR3 has 15 amino acids. The CDR3 DNA reads as TGTGCCAGCAGGGGGACTAGCGGGCTCTCCTACGAGCAGTACTTC. Its translation is CASRGTSGLSYEQYF.

This clonotype was detected a few times. This chain joins TRBV7-9 and TRBJ1-1; D is unclear. Trimming cost V 3 bases and J 0 bases, with 8 bases left between them. CDR1 and CDR2 (germline): SEHNR, FQNEAQ (reference sequence). The CDR3 consists of 14 residues. In nucleotides, the CDR3 is TGTGCCAGCAGCTTGTCTCGCCTGAACACTGAAGCTTTCTTT. Protein sequence: CASSLSRLNTEAFF.

The chain recombines TRBV7-9 with TRBJ1-6, with a weak D call TRBD1 (6 bases). V shed 4 bases and J shed 10 bases, with 14 bases lying between them. The V gene's germline CDR1 is SEHNR and CDR2 FQNEAQ (reference sequence). The CDR3 consists of 14 residues. The CDR3 sequence: CASSSKGGYSPLHF. The CDR3, as DNA: TGTGCCAGCAGCTCCAAGGGGGGTTACTCACCCCTCCACTTT.

The J gene is TRBJ2-2, the V gene TRBV27, with TRBD2 identical over 14 bases. V shed 6 bases, J shed 4 bases, and the junction held 7 bases outside the gene matches. This CDR3 has 17 residues. The V gene's germline CDR1 is MNHEY and CDR2 SMNVEV (reference sequence). CDR3 sequence: CASSGGLAGVVTGELFF. In DNA form, the CDR3 reads TGTGCCAGCAGCGGGGGACTAGCGGGAGTTGTCACCGGGGAGCTGTTTTTT.